This TCR beta chain appears in the sequencing data of a study of blood T cell repertoires in COVID-19. V lost 1 base and J 12 bases, leaving 19 bases between the germline ends. Germline V gives CDR1 LNHNV, CDR2 YYDKDF (reference sequence). The CDR3 sequence is 15 residues long. As originally analysed: How many nucleated cells were present was estimated from reference gene primer amplification. Sequenced by immunoSEQ multiplex PCR; TCRdb stores in-frame clones only, minus some. That table gives V, J and clone size, and the DNA gave D and trimming. In the table there are about 180,000 clones, about 87% of which are singletons.

The specimen sequenced was peripheral blood. The origin of this receptor is a woman aged 50 to 65 with acute or convalescent COVID-19. The chain links TRBV15 to TRBJ2-1; the D gene is possibly TRBD1 (7 bases). The CDR3 DNA sequence: TGTGCCACCAGCAGAGTGGGGGGCGAGGGACAGTCGCAGTTCTTC. This gives the protein CATSRVGGEGQSQFF.